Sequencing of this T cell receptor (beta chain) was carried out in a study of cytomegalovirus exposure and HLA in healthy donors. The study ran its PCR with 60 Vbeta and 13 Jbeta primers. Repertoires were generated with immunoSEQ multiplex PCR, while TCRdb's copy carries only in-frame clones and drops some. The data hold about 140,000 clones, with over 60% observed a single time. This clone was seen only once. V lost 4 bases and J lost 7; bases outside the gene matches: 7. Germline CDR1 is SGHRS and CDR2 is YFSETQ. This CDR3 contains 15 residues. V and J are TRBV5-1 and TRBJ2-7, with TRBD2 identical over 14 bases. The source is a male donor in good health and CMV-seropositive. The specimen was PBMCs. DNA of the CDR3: TGCGCCAGCAGCGCCGGGACTAGCGGGAGTTTGGAGCAGTACTTC. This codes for CASSAGTSGSLEQYF.